This T cell receptor (beta chain) was identified in a study of control samples from healthy donors and cancer patients. TCRdb's table, derived via immunoSEQ multiplex PCR, lists solely in-frame clones and lacks some. This table has 63,000 or so clones, approximately 89% appearing once. The V end lost 6 bases, the J end lost 1 base, and 12 bases lay between the germline ends. Germline CDR1 is MDHEN and CDR2 is SYDVKM. The CDR3 covers 14 residues. The chain couples TRBV28 to TRBJ1-1; D remains ambiguous. The source of this sequence is a man aged 55 to 70 with colorectal cancer. The sequenced material came from PBMCs. The CDR3 DNA is TGTGCCAGCAGCCTCGCGGTAAGGAACACTGAAGCTTTCTTT. This sequence encodes CASSLAVRNTEAFF.